The 30 T cell receptor beta chains in this list originate from one sample, sequenced in a study of T-cell reconstitution after alpha-beta-depleted transplantation in children. Unique molecular identifiers tagged the TCRbeta library. TCRdb processed the PCR reads anew with MiXCR; each CDR3 protein has one entry. Of 500,000 to 600,000 distinct CDR3 sequences listed, about 17% are singletons. Here the sequenced sample was PBMCs from the stem cell graft donor, taken from the stem cell graft. Receptor source: a human donor who donated a stem cell graft to a child with acute lymphoblastic leukemia.

This clonotype was seen just once. This may arise from a read error, as a much more abundant clone is one base away. The V and J genes are TRBV11-2 and TRBJ2-6; 8 bases are shared with TRBD1. The CDR3 runs to 13 residues. The V gene end was trimmed by 2 bases and the J gene end by 15 bases; junction bases not matched to a gene: 6. Germline assignment: CDR1 SGHAT and CDR2 FQNNGV. CDR3 sequence (DNA): TGTGCCAGCAGCTTAAGGACAGGGACGGACCTGACTTTC. Translated: CASSLRTGTDLTF.

This clonotype was seen a handful of times. J is TRBJ2-5 and V is TRBV6-5, with 7 bases identical to TRBD2. Germline V gives CDR1 MNHEY, CDR2 SVGAGI. V was pared by 2 bases and J by 2 bases, with 2 bases of the junction left unmatched. The CDR3 contains 14 residues. In DNA form, the CDR3 reads TGTGCCAGCAGTTACCGGGGACTACAAGAGACCCAGTACTTC. It yields the protein CASSYRGLQETQYF.

The chain is built from TRBV20-1 and TRBJ2-7, with TRBD2 matching over 9 bases. The CDR3 loop spans 17 amino acids. The V gene end was trimmed by 3 bases and the J gene end by 1 base; junction bases not matched to a gene: 13. Germline CDR1 is DFQATT and CDR2 is SNEGSKA (reference sequence). CDR3 protein: CSASVASGDAWSYEQYF. CDR3 DNA: TGCAGTGCTAGTGTGGCTAGCGGGGACGCCTGGTCCTACGAGCAGTACTTC.

This chain links TRBV29-1 with TRBJ2-7, with 7 bases that match TRBD2. V dropped 5 bases and J dropped 6; count of bases not matched to a gene: 7. This CDR3 contains 12 residues. CDR1 and CDR2 (germline): SQVTM, ANQGSEA. The CDR3 nucleotides read TGCAGCGTTTGGTTAAGGGAGGGCGAGCAGTACTTC. Translation: CSVWLREGEQYF.

V and J are TRBV11-1 and TRBJ2-1, with no clear D. The V and J ends lost 6 bases and 4 bases respectively, with 13 bases between them. This CDR3 is built from 14 residues. Germline CDR1 SGHAT, CDR2 FQDESV (reference sequence). The CDR3 DNA is TGTGCCAGCAGACCGGACGGTGCTTACAATGAGCAGTTCTTC. The encoded protein is CASRPDGAYNEQFF. The variable domain in full, with the rest retrieved from reference TRBV11-1 and TRBJ2-1, is EAEVAQSPRYKITEKSQAVAFWCDPISGHATLYWYRQILGQGPELLVQFQDESVVDDSQLPKDRFSAERLKGVDSTLKIQPAELGDSAMYLCASRPDGAYNEQFFGPGTRLTVL.

The rearrangement uses TRBV29-1 and TRBJ2-1; no reliable D call. Trimming removed 1 base from V and 8 bases from J, with 6 bases in between. The germline gives CDR1 SQVTM, CDR2 ANQGSEA. The CDR3 totals 11 residues. CDR3: CSVEAYDEQFF. The CDR3 DNA reads TGCAGCGTTGAAGCTTACGATGAGCAGTTCTTC.

In this sample, this clonotype turned up many times. The gene calls are TRBV7-6 and TRBJ2-7; 7 bases agree with TRBD1. CDR1 is SGHVS and CDR2 is FNYEAQ in the germline V gene. CDR3 length: 14 amino acids. V shed 5 bases, J shed 4 bases, and the junction held 8 bases outside the gene matches. The CDR3 DNA reads as TGTGCCAGCAGCGCCGGGACAGTTTCTTACGAGCAGTACTTC. Residues: CASSAGTVSYEQYF.

Remarks on this clonotype: One end of the junction fails to match germline, which may point to a read error. J is TRBJ2-7 and V is TRBV20-1; D is unresolved. The CDR3 extends over 17 amino acids. Looked up from germline, CDR1 is DFQATT and CDR2 is SNEGSKA (reference sequence). CDR3 loop: CCAPSWPLGPLAYEQYF. The CDR3 nucleotides read TGCTGTGCCCCATCCTGGCCACTCGGACCCTTGGCCTACGAGCAGTACTTC.

This clonotype has only a few counts. The rearrangement links TRBV6-5 to TRBJ2-5, with 10 nucleotides matching TRBD2. From germline, CDR1 is MNHEY and CDR2 SVGAGI. J lost 5 bases, V lost 2 bases, and 8 bases had no gene match. The CDR3 length is 16 residues. The DNA of the CDR3 is TGTGCCAGCAGTTACGTGAAGCGGGAGGGCCGGGAGACCCAGTACTTC. Its protein product is CASSYVKREGRETQYF.

J is TRBJ2-3 and V is TRBV5-1; 15 positions agree with TRBD2. This CDR3 is 18 amino acids long. Germline trimming cut 3 bases from V and 2 bases from J; bases unmatched to any gene: 7. The germline CDR1 and CDR2 sequences are SGHRS and YFSETQ. This CDR3 is CASSSGGLAGGHTDTQYF. The CDR3 DNA is TGCGCCAGCAGCTCCGGGGGACTAGCGGGAGGCCACACAGATACGCAGTATTTT. The full variable domain, its missing parts supplied by reference TRBV5-1 and TRBJ2-3, is KAGVTQTPRYLIKTRGQQVTLSCSPISGHRSVSWYQQTPGQGLQFLFEYFSETQRNKGNFPGRFSGRQFSNSRSEMNVSTLELGDSALYLCASSSGGLAGGHTDTQYFGPGTRLTVL.

V usage is TRBV5-1 and J usage is TRBJ1-5; the D is unclear. V was pared by 1 base and J by 3 bases, with 8 bases between. The CDR3 runs 14 residues. Germline V gene sequence: CDR1 SGHRS, CDR2 YFSETQ. CDR3 DNA sequence: TGCGCCAGCAGCTTGTGGGGAAACAATCAGCCCCAGCATTTT. Protein: CASSLWGNNQPQHF.

The chain combines TRBV7-8 with TRBJ1-3; D remains unclear. V was shortened by 1 base and J by 8 bases, with 9 bases between the two germline ends. CDR3 size: 13 residues. Looked up from germline, CDR1 is SGHVS and CDR2 is FQNEAQ. The CDR3 nucleotides read TGTGCCAGCAGCTTAGAAGGGTTCGACACCATATATTTT. Its protein product is CASSLEGFDTIYF.

This sequence joins TRBV20-1 and TRBJ1-4, with D possibly TRBD1 on 5 matching bases. V shed 5 bases and J shed 6 bases, with 13 bases lying between them. The CDR3 is made up of 13 amino acids. Looked up from germline, CDR1 is DFQATT and CDR2 is SNEGSKA (reference sequence). The DNA of the CDR3 is TGCAGTGCTGCACCAGGGTCGGATGAAAAACTGTTTTTT. It yields the protein CSAAPGSDEKLFF.

This clonotype was counted between two and nine times. The chain carries TRBV9 and TRBJ2-5; 8 bases map to TRBD2. The ends lost 3 bases at V and 3 bases at J; junction bases unmatched: 7. The CDR3 is 15 amino acids. Germline V gene data show CDR1 as SGDLS and CDR2 as YYNGEE. This CDR3 is CASSDRPGLEETQYF. The CDR3 DNA sequence: TGTGCCAGCAGCGATCGACCGGGACTAGAAGAGACCCAGTACTTC. The whole variable domain, remainder taken from reference TRBV9 and TRBJ2-5, is DSGVTQTPKHLITATGQRVTLRCSPRSGDLSVYWYQQSLDQGLQFLIQYYNGEERAKGNILERFSAQQFPDLHSELNLSSLELGDSALYFCASSDRPGLEETQYFGPGTRLLVL.

The chain links TRBV6-5 to TRBJ2-5, with D possibly being TRBD2 (5 bases). Between the trimmed V and J ends, which lost 0 bases and 0 bases, there was a span of 11 bases. Germline V gene sequence: CDR1 MNHEY, CDR2 SVGAGI. The CDR3 contains 16 residues. The CDR3 protein is CASSYSGGWNQETQYF. The DNA of the CDR3 is TGTGCCAGCAGTTACTCGGGCGGGTGGAACCAAGAGACCCAGTACTTC.

In regard to this clonotype: The germline gene is not matched at one end of the junction; a read error may be the cause. V and J are TRBV5-1 and TRBJ1-2; TRBD1 is a possible D gene (5 bases). The CDR3 runs to 12 residues. Germline V lookup: CDR1 SGHRS, CDR2 YFSETQ. Here the CDR3 reads CASSPEGRDANF. The CDR3 DNA is TGCGCCAGCAGCCCCGAGGGGCGGGACGCCAACTTC.

The chain uses TRBV19 and TRBJ2-1, with TRBD2 matching over 8 bases. V dropped 5 bases and J dropped 6; count of bases not matched to a gene: 9. The length of the CDR3 is 15 residues. Germline-derived CDR1 and CDR2 are LNHDA and SQIVND (reference sequence). The CDR3 DNA follows: TGTGCCAGTAGTGATGCGGGAGGCATGGGCAATGAGCAGTTCTTC. Translated: CASSDAGGMGNEQFF.

This clonotype was seen only once. The rearrangement links TRBV4-1 to TRBJ2-1; 13 nucleotides match TRBD2. This CDR3 comprises 20 residues. V shed 4 bases and J 1 base; nucleotides not matched to a gene: 13. Per germline, CDR1 MGHRA and CDR2 YSYEKL. This chain's CDR3 is CASSRYGLAGVKMSYNEQFF. CDR3 nucleotides: TGCGCCAGCAGCCGCTATGGACTAGCGGGAGTTAAGATGTCCTACAATGAGCAGTTCTTC.

The V gene is TRBV12-3 or TRBV12-4, the J gene TRBJ1-4, with D perhaps matching TRBD1 (6 bases). This CDR3 region has 15 residues. Between the trimmed V and J ends, which lost 3 bases and 8 bases, there was a span of 16 bases. The CDR3 spells CASSLFRGGGEKLFF. The CDR3 DNA is TGTGCCAGCAGTTTGTTCCGGGGTGGGGGCGAAAAACTGTTTTTT.

This chain uses TRBV6-2 or TRBV6-3 with TRBJ1-2; D may be TRBD1 (5 bases). Germline V gene sequence: CDR1 MNHEY, CDR2 SVGEGT. V was trimmed by 0 bases and J by 4 bases, leaving 9 bases between them. The CDR3 spans 14 residues. This CDR3 is CASSYSPGPYGYTF. Written as DNA, the CDR3 is TGTGCCAGCAGTTACTCGCCAGGGCCCTATGGCTACACCTTC.

This clonotype was counted only a few times. The chain has TRBV12-3 or TRBV12-4 and TRBJ1-5; D unresolved. The CDR3 consists of 15 residues. V was trimmed by 2 bases and J by 2 bases, leaving 10 bases between them. The CDR3 nucleotides read TGTGCCAGCAGTTTATTGGGGATGGGCAATCAGCCCCAGCATTTT. Protein sequence: CASSLLGMGNQPQHF.

This clonotype was counted between two and nine times. This chain links TRBV20-1 with TRBJ2-2; TRBD1 matches 10 bases. The CDR3 extends over 16 amino acids. CDR1 and CDR2 (germline): DFQATT, SNEGSKA (reference sequence). J was trimmed by 4 bases and V by 5 bases; bases with no gene match: 10. The CDR3 DNA sequence: TGCAGTGCTTCCGTCGGGACAGGGGTAACCACCGGGGAGCTGTTTTTT. Its translation: CSASVGTGVTTGELFF.

In its sample, this clonotype was seen once. This chain connects TRBV20-1 to TRBJ2-1; TRBD2 agrees at 7 bases. Germline CDR1 is DFQATT and CDR2 is SNEGSKA (reference sequence). V lost 1 base, J lost 0 bases, and 6 bases stayed unmatched. The CDR3 runs 16 residues. The DNA of the CDR3 is TGCAGTGCTAGAGTCAAGCGCGGGAGCTCCTACAATGAGCAGTTCTTC. Encoded protein: CSARVKRGSSYNEQFF.

This clonotype occurred a few times. The chain has TRBV5-1 and TRBJ2-5; the match to TRBD1 covers 12 bases. Germline CDR1 reads SGHRS; CDR2 reads YFSETQ. After removal of 0 bases from V and 1 base from J, the junction contained 7 bases not matched to a gene. This CDR3 is 18 amino acids long. DNA for the CDR3: TGCGCCAGCAGCTTGGAGGGACAGGGGGCGGGCCCCCAAGAGACCCAGTACTTC. This sequence encodes CASSLEGQGAGPQETQYF.

This chain connects TRBV20-1 to TRBJ1-6; D is ambiguous. V lost 6 bases, J lost 9 bases, and 18 bases lay in between. The CDR3 length is 14 residues. From germline, CDR1 is DFQATT and CDR2 SNEGSKA (reference sequence). The CDR3 bases are TGCAGTGCGCCCCCGGCACAGACGCTTTCACCCCTCCACTTT. Its translation: CSAPPAQTLSPLHF.

Only a few counts were recorded for this clonotype. The V and J genes are TRBV27 and TRBJ1-5; D not certain. With 5 bases removed from V and 1 base from J, the gap between germline ends came to 12 bases. Germline V lookup: CDR1 MNHEY, CDR2 SMNVEV (reference sequence). The CDR3 extends over 15 amino acids. The CDR3 spells CASSLTYESNQPQHF. CDR3 nucleotide sequence: TGTGCCAGCAGTCTGACTTATGAGAGCAATCAGCCCCAGCATTTT.

This chain links TRBV20-1 with TRBJ1-2; maybe TRBD1 (5 bases). V lost 6 bases and J lost 0, with 14 bases in between. The CDR3 totals 14 residues. Germline CDR1 and CDR2: DFQATT and SNEGSKA (reference sequence). The CDR3 DNA reads TGCAGTGCCGAGGGGACTTCAGCTAACTATGGCTACACCTTC. Its protein is CSAEGTSANYGYTF.

V usage is TRBV10-3 and J usage is TRBJ2-7; TRBD2 is a possible D gene (6 bases). Per germline, CDR1 ENHRY and CDR2 SYGVKD. V was cut by 10 bases and J by 6 bases, with 22 bases left in between. The CDR3 extends over 14 amino acids. The CDR3: CATRDGLLSGEQYF. The CDR3 DNA follows: TGTGCCACGCGGGACGGCCTCCTCTCCGGCGAGCAGTACTTC.

The chain couples TRBV6-5 to TRBJ2-1; D call uncertain. Germline values: CDR1 MNHEY, CDR2 SVGAGI. The CDR3 loop spans 12 amino acids. V was shortened by 6 bases and J by 5 bases, with 8 bases between the two germline ends. The DNA of the CDR3 is TGTGCCAGCAGGAGCTCTAACAATGAGCAGTTCTTC. It translates to CASRSSNNEQFF.

Written as DNA, the CDR3 is TGTGCCTGGACTCCTGACTTCTTGATGGCTTTCTTT. Translation: CAWTPDFLMAFF. V gene TRBV30 combines with J gene TRBJ1-1; D gene ambiguous. CDR1 and CDR2 (germline): GTSNPN, SVGIG (reference sequence). The V gene lost 4 bases and the J gene lost 11 bases, with 17 bases spanning the gap. This CDR3 is built from 12 residues.